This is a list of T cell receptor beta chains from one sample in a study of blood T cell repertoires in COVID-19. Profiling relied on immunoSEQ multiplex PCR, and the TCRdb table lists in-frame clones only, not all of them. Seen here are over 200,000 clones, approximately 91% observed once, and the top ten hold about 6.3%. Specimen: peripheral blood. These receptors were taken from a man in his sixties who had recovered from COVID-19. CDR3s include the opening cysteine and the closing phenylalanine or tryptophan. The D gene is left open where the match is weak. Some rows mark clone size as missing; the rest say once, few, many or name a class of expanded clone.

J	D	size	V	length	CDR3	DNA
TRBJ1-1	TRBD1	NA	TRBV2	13	CAGHRGSSTEAFF	TGTGCCGGCCACAGGGGAAGTAGCACTGAAGCTTTCTTT
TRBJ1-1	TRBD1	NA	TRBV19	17	CASSTLQGILMNTEAFF	TGTGCCAGTAGTACGCTACAGGGGATCCTGATGAACACTGAAGCTTTCTTT
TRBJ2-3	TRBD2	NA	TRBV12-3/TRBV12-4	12	CASSSLAGEGHF	TGTGCCAGCAGTTCGTTAGCGGGAGAAGGGCATTTT
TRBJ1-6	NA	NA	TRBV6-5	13	CASRGLVDSPLHF	TGTGCCAGCAGGGGCCTGGTTGATTCACCCCTCCACTTT
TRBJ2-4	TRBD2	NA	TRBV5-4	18	CASSPRTSGSPAKNIQYF	TGTGCCAGCAGCCCTCGAACTAGCGGGAGCCCAGCCAAAAACATTCAGTACTTC
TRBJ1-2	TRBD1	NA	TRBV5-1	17	CASSLRRTGNNGYGYTF	TGCGCCAGCAGCCTTCGTCGGACAGGGAACAACGGCTATGGCTACACCTTC
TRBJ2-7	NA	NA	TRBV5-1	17	CASSPNWGRTLGYEQYF	TGCGCCAGCAGCCCCAACTGGGGTCGGACACTTGGCTACGAGCAGTACTTC
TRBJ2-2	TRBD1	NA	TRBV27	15	CASRPGGLSTGELFF	TGTGCCAGCAGGCCAGGGGGCCTTAGCACCGGGGAGCTGTTTTTT
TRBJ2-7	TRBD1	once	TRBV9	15	CASSGRSGQGGKQYF	TGTGCCAGCAGCGGGAGATCGGGACAGGGGGGAAAGCAGTACTTC
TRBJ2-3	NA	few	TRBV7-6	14	CASSRGGGTDTQYF	TGTGCCAGCTCCCGTGGGGGAGGTACAGATACGCAGTATTTT
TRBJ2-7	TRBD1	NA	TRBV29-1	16	CSVAAERTGFTHEQYF	TGCAGCGTTGCGGCGGAAAGGACAGGTTTTACTCACGAGCAGTACTTC
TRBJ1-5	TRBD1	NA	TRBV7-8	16	CASSLGQGFGNQPQHF	TGTGCCAGCAGCTTAGGACAGGGGTTTGGCAATCAGCCCCAGCATTTT
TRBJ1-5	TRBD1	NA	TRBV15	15	CATSSARGLSQPQHF	TGTGCCACCAGCTCTGCCAGGGGGCTTAGTCAGCCCCAGCATTTT
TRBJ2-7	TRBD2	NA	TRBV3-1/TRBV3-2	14	CASSARTSDHEQYF	TGTGCCAGCAGCGCCCGGACTAGTGATCACGAGCAGTACTTC
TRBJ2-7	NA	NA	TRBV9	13	CASSATSRGEQYF	TGTGCCAGCAGCGCGACCTCTCGAGGCGAGCAGTACTTC
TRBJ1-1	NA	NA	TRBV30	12	CAWSVGGTEAFF	TGTGCCTGGAGTGTGGGAGGCACTGAAGCTTTCTTT
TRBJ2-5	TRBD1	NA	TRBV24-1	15	CATSDSRGRGETQYF	TGTGCCACCAGTGATTCGAGGGGGCGCGGGGAGACCCAGTACTTC
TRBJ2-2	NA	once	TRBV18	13	CASSPTGSGELFF	TGTGCCAGCTCACCGACTGGGTCCGGGGAGCTGTTTTTT
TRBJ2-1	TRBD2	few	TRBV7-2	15	CASSRSGEPYNEQFF	TGTGCCAGCAGCCGTAGCGGGGAGCCTTACAATGAGCAGTTCTTC
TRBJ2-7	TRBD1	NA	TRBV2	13	CASKGTGMDEQYF	TGTGCTAGCAAGGGGACAGGGATGGACGAGCAGTACTTC
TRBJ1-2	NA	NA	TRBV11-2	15	CASSLGFQAGYGYTF	TGTGCCAGCAGCTTAGGCTTTCAGGCCGGCTATGGCTACACCTTC
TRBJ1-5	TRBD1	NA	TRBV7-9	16	CASSFVGTGGNQPQHF	TGTGCCAGCAGCTTTGTAGGGACAGGGGGCAATCAGCCCCAGCATTTT
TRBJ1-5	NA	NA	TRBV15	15	CATSRDGGNNQPQHF	TGTGCCACCAGCAGAGATGGCGGGAACAATCAGCCCCAGCATTTT
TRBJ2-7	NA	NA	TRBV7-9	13	CASSLSQGTEQYF	TGTGCCAGCAGCTTATCACAGGGAACCGAGCAGTACTTC
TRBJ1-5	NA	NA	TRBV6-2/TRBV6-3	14	CASSYSTGNQPQHF	TGTGCCAGCAGTTACTCGACAGGCAATCAGCCCCAGCATTTT
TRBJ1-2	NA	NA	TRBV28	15	CASSPPNRADYGYTF	TGTGCCAGCAGTCCCCCCAACAGGGCGGACTATGGCTACACCTTC
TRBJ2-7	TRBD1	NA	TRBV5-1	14	CASSFRQGRMEQYF	TGCGCCAGCAGCTTCCGACAGGGGAGGATGGAGCAGTACTTC
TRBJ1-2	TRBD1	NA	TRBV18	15	CASSQQGQDVRGYTF	TGTGCCAGCTCACAACAAGGACAGGACGTTCGTGGCTACACCTTC
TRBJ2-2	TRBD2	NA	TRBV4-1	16	CASSQGGIKNTGELFF	TGCGCCAGCAGCCAGGGAGGGATTAAGAACACCGGGGAGCTGTTTTTT
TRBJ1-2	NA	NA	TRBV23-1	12	CASKGLAYGYTF	TGCGCCAGCAAGGGACTCGCTTATGGCTACACCTTC
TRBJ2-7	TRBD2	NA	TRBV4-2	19	CASSQKIVLAGGQTREQYF	TGTGCCAGCAGCCAGAAGATCGTCCTAGCGGGAGGACAGACGCGTGAGCAGTACTTC
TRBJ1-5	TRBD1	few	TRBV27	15	CASSRTGEYNQPQHF	TGTGCCAGCAGTCGGACAGGGGAATACAATCAGCCCCAGCATTTT
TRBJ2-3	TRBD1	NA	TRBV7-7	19	CASSLVRRDRVPKSDTQYF	TGTGCCAGCAGCTTAGTTCGGCGGGACAGGGTCCCCAAGTCAGATACGCAGTATTTT
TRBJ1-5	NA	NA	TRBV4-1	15	CASSQVREDNQPQHF	TGCGCCAGCAGCCAAGTCAGGGAAGACAATCAGCCCCAGCATTTT
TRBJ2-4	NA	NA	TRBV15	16	CATSRSLQDHGNIQYF	TGTGCCACCAGCAGATCCCTACAGGACCACGGGAACATTCAGTACTTC
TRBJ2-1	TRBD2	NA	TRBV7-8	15	CASSSTSGSYNEQFF	TGTGCCAGCAGCTCGACTAGCGGTTCCTACAATGAGCAGTTCTTC
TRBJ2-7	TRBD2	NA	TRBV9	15	CASSVGRRGGWEQYF	TGTGCCAGCAGCGTAGGCCGGCGGGGGGGTTGGGAGCAGTACTTC
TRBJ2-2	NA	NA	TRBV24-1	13	CATREFSTGELFF	TGTGCCACCAGAGAGTTTAGTACCGGGGAGCTGTTTTTT
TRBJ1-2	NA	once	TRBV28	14	CASSPNNRVGGYTF	TGTGCCAGCAGCCCGAATAACAGGGTAGGCGGCTACACCTTC
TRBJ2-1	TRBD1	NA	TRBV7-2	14	CASSQGQGAGEQFF	TGTGCCAGCAGCCAAGGACAGGGGGCAGGTGAGCAGTTCTTC
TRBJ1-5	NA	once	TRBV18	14	CASSPQGVGQPQHF	TGTGCCAGCTCACCACAGGGGGTTGGTCAGCCCCAGCATTTT
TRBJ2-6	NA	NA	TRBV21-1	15	CASSAGRSGANVLTF	TGTGCCAGCTCCGCGGGGCGCTCTGGGGCCAACGTCCTGACTTTC
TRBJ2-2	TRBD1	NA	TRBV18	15	CASSPNRGYTGELFF	TGTGCCAGCTCACCGAACAGGGGATACACCGGGGAGCTGTTTTTT
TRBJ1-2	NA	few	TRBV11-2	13	CASSRDTNYGYTF	TGTGCCAGCAGCCGGGACACCAACTATGGCTACACCTTC
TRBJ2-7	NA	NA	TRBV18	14	CASSPGLSYYEQYF	TGTGCCAGCTCACCCGGACTAAGTTACTACGAGCAGTACTTC
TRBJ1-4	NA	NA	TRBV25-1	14	CASSESGAGEKLFF	TGTGCCAGCAGTGAATCAGGGGCTGGGGAAAAACTGTTTTTT